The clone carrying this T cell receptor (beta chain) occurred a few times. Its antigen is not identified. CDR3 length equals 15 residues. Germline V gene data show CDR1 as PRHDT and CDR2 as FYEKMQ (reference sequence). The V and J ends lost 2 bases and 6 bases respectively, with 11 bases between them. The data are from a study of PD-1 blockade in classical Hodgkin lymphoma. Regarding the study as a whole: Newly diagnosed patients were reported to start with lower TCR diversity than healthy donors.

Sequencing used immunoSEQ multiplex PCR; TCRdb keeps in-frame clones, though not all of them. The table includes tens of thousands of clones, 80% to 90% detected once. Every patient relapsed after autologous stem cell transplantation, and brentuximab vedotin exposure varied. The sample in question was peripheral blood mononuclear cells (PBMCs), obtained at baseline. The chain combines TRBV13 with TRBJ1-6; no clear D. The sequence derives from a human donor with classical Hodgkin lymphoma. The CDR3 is CASSLSPGANSPLHF. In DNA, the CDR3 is TGTGCCAGCAGCTTAAGTCCAGGCGCTAATTCACCCCTCCACTTT.